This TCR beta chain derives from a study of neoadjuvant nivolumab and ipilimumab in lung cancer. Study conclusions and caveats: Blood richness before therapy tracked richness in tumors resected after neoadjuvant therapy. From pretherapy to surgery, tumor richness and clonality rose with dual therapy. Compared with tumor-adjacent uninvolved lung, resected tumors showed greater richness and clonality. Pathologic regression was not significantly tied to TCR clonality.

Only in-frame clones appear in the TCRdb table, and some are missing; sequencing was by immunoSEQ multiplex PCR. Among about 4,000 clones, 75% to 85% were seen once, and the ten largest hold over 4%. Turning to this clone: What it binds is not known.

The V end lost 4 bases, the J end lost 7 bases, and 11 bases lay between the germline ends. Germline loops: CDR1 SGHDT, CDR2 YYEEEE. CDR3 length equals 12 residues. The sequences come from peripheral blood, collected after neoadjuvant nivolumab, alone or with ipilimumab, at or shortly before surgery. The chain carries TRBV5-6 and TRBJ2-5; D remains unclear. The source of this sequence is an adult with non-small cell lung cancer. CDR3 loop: CASSLPPGTQYF. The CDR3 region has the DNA TGTGCCAGCAGCCTCCCCCCAGGGACCCAGTACTTC. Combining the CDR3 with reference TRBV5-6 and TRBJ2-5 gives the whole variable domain DAGVTQSPTHLIKTRGQQVTLRCSPKSGHDTVSWYQQALGQGPQFIFQYYEEEERQRGNFPDRFSGHQFPNYSSELNVNALLLGDSALYLCASSLPPGTQYFGPGTRLLVL.